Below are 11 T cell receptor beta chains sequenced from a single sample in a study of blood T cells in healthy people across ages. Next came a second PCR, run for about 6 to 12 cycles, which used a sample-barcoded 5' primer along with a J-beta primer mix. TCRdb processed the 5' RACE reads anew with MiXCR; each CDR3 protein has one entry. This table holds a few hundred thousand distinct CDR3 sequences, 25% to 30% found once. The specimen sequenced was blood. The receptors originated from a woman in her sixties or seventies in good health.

Here the CDR3 DNA reads TGCGCCAGCAGCCCCGATTGGCTAGCGGCCCTCGGCGGGGAGCTGTTTTTT. Encoded protein: CASSPDWLAALGGELFF. The rearrangement joins TRBV4-3 to TRBJ2-2; 7 bases are a match to TRBD2. The length of the CDR3 is 17 residues. Trimming cost V 4 bases and J 7 bases; bases outside gene matches: 15. Germline CDR1 and CDR2: LGHNA and YSLEER.

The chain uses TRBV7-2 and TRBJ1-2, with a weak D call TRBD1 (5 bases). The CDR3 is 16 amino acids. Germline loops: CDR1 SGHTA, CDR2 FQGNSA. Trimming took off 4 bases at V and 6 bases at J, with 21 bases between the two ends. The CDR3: CASSYNDSPQRNGYTF. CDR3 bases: TGTGCCAGCAGCTATAACGACAGCCCGCAGAGGAATGGCTACACCTTC.

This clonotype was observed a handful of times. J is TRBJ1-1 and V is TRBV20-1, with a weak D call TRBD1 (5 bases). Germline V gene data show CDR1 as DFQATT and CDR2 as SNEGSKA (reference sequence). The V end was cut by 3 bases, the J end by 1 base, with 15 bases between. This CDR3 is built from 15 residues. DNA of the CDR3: TGCAGTGCTAGGACCACTTCCGGGGCGAACACTGAAGCTTTCTTT. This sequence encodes CSARTTSGANTEAFF.

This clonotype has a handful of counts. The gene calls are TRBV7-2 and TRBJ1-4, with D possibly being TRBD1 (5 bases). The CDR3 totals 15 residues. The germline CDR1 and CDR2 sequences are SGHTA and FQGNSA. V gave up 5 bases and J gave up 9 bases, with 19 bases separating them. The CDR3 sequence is CASSLNGGGIQKLFF. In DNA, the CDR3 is TGTGCCAGCAGCCTAAACGGGGGGGGAATTCAAAAACTGTTTTTT.

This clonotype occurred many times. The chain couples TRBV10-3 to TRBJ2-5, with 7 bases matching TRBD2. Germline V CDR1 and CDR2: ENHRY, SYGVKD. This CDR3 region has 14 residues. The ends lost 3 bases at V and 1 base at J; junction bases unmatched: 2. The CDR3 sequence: CAISESSGQETQYF. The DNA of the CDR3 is TGTGCCATCAGTGAATCTAGCGGCCAAGAGACCCAGTACTTC.

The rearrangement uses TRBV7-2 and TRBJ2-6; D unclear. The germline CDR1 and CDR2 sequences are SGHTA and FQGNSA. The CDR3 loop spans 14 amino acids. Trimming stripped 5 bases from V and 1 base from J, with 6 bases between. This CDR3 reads CASSPQSGANVLTF. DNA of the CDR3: TGTGCCAGCAGCCCCCAATCTGGGGCCAACGTCCTGACTTTC.

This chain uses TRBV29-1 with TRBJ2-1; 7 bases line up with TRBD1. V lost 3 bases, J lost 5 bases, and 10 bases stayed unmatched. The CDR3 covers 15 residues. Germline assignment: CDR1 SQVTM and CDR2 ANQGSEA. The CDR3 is CSVDLGGNDDNEQFF. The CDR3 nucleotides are TGCAGCGTTGATCTAGGGGGCAACGATGACAATGAGCAGTTCTTC.

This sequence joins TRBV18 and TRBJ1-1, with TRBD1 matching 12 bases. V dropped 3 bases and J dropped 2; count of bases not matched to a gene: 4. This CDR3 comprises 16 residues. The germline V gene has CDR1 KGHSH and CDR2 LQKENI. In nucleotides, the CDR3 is TGTGCCAGCTCACCGGGACAGGGGGCTACCAACACTGAAGCTTTCTTT. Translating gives CASSPGQGATNTEAFF.

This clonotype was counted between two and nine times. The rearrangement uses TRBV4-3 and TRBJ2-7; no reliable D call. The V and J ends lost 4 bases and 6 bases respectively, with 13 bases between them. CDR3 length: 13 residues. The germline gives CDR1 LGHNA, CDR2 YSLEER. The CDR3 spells CASSLSVSGEQYF. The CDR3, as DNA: TGCGCCAGCAGCCTGTCCGTTTCGGGCGAGCAGTACTTC.

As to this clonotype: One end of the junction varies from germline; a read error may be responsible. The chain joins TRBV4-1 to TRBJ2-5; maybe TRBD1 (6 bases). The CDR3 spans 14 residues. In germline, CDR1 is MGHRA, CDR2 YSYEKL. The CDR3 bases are TGCGCCAGCAGCCACGGGACATTTCAAGAGTCCCAGTACTTC. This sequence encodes CASSHGTFQESQYF.

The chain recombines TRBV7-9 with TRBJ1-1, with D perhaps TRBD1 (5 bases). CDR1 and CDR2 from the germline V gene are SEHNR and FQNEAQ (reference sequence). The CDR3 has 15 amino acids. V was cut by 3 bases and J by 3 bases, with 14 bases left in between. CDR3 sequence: CASSLEQGWDTEAFF. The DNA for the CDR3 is TGTGCCAGCAGCTTGGAGCAGGGCTGGGACACTGAAGCTTTCTTT.